This note documents a single T cell receptor beta chain sequence. The data are from a study of cytomegalovirus exposure and HLA in healthy donors. 60 Vbeta and 13 Jbeta primers were used in PCR. Measured with immunoSEQ multiplex PCR; TCRdb has only the in-frame clones, and not every one. Counted here are approximately 140,000 clones, more than 75% occurring once; the ten biggest clones make up just over 5%. Germline V gene lookup returns CDR1 LNHDA and CDR2 SQIVND (reference sequence). The V and J ends lost 6 bases and 1 base, in that order; junction bases with no gene match: 6. CDR3 size: 17 residues.

This sequence joins TRBV19 and TRBJ2-2; 12 positions match TRBD2. This sequence originates from a male donor in good health and CMV-seronegative. Specimen: PBMCs. Written as DNA, the CDR3 is TGTGCCAGTAGGCGACTAGCGGGGGTTATGAACACCGGGGAGCTGTTTTTT. Translated, it gives CASRRLAGVMNTGELFF.